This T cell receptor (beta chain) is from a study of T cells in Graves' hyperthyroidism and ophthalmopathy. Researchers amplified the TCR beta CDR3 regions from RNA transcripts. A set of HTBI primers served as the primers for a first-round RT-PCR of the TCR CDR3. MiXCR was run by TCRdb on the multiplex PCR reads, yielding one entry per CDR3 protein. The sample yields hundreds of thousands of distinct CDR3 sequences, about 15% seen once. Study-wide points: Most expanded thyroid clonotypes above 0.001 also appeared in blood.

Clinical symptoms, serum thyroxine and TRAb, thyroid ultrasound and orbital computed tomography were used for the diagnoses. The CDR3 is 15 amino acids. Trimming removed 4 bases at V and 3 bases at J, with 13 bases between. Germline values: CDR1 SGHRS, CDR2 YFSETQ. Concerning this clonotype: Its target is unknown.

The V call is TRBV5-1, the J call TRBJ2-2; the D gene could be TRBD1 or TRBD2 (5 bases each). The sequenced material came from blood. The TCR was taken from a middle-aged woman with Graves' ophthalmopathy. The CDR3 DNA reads TGCGCCAGCAGCCGAACCGGGACCGACACCGGGGAGCTGTTTTTT. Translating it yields CASSRTGTDTGELFF.